A selection of T cell receptor beta chains follows, all from one sample in a study of T cell repertoires in cytomegalovirus infection. These receptors' antigens are unknown. TCRdb independently ran MiXCR on the reads; one entry per CDR3 protein. Found here are 50,000 to 55,000 distinct CDR3 sequences, around 20% of them singletons; the top ten hold roughly 29%. Sequencing used CD8+ T cells from cultured PBMCs, obtained from culture after CMV antigen stimulation. These receptor sequences come from a human donor in good health (CMV status not recorded). Some clones in this sample may be carry-over from other donors' samples. The CDR3 runs from the conserved cysteine through the conserved F or W. Fields, in order: clone size, J gene, D gene, V gene, CDR3 protein, CDR3 DNA. A D gene is named only where the DNA matches it firmly. Size values are once, few and many counts, or a class for expanded clones, and some rows have none.

size: NA
J: TRBJ1-5
D: NA
V: TRBV12-3/TRBV12-4
CDR3: CASSPGGLNQPQHF
DNA: TGTGCCAGCAGCCCGGGAGGGCTCAATCAGCCCCAGCATTTT

size: NA
J: TRBJ2-7
D: NA
V: TRBV13
CDR3: CASSPRAGTPYEQYF
DNA: TGTGCCAGCAGCCCTAGGGCCGGGACACCTTACGAGCAGTACTTC

size: few
J: TRBJ1-2
D: NA
V: TRBV5-5
CDR3: CASSPTGHPSNYGYTF
DNA: TGTGCCAGCAGCCCGACCGGACACCCCTCTAACTATGGCTACACCTTC

size: few
J: TRBJ2-7
D: NA
V: TRBV7-2
CDR3: CASSRPRGSAGYEQYF
DNA: TGTGCCAGCAGCCGCCCCCGGGGCTCCGCGGGATACGAGCAGTACTTC

size: NA
J: TRBJ2-7
D: NA
V: TRBV2
CDR3: CASSEGVGEQYF
DNA: TGTGCCAGCAGTGAAGGGGTGGGAGAGCAGTACTTC

size: few
J: TRBJ1-2
D: NA
V: TRBV7-9
CDR3: CASSRAGGVNYGYTF
DNA: TGTGCCAGCAGCCGGGCGGGGGGCGTAAACTATGGCTACACCTTC

size: few
J: TRBJ2-7
D: NA
V: TRBV5-1
CDR3: CASSLERGLYEQYF
DNA: TGCGCCAGCAGCTTGGAGCGCGGCTTATACGAGCAGTACTTC

size: NA
J: TRBJ2-1
D: TRBD2
V: TRBV20-1
CDR3: CSAGTSARYNEQFF
DNA: TGCAGTGCTGGGACTAGCGCCCGTTACAATGAGCAGTTCTTC

size: few
J: TRBJ1-1
D: NA
V: TRBV27
CDR3: CASSFHPAGNTEAFF
DNA: TGTGCCAGCAGTTTCCACCCGGCGGGGAACACTGAAGCTTTCTTT

size: few
J: TRBJ2-5
D: NA
V: TRBV24-1
CDR3: CATSDWSGQETQYF
DNA: TGTGCCACCAGTGATTGGTCGGGGCAAGAGACCCAGTACTTC

size: NA
J: TRBJ2-2
D: TRBD2
V: TRBV7-2
CDR3: CASSDGLVPFSGELFF
DNA: TGTGCCAGCAGCGATGGACTAGTTCCATTTTCCGGGGAGCTGTTTTTT

size: many
J: TRBJ2-1
D: TRBD2
V: TRBV2
CDR3: CASSEGLAGVYEQFF
DNA: TGTGCCAGCAGTGAGGGGCTAGCGGGAGTCTATGAGCAGTTCTTC

size: NA
J: TRBJ2-3
D: TRBD2
V: TRBV7-3
CDR3: CASSRGELTDTQYF
DNA: TGTGCCAGCAGTCGGGGGGAACTCACAGATACGCAGTATTTT

size: few
J: TRBJ2-1
D: TRBD1
V: TRBV7-9
CDR3: CASSAQDRGGDEQFF
DNA: TGTGCCAGCAGCGCCCAGGACAGGGGGGGGGATGAGCAGTTCTTC

size: NA
J: TRBJ2-1
D: NA
V: TRBV5-5
CDR3: CASSLRSWGLEGEQFF
DNA: TGTGCCAGCAGCTTGCGGTCTTGGGGTCTTGAGGGTGAGCAGTTCTTC

size: NA
J: TRBJ2-7
D: NA
V: TRBV7-8
CDR3: CATRGRGGTYEQYF
DNA: TGTGCCACCCGGGGGCGGGGTGGGACTTACGAGCAGTACTTC

size: NA
J: TRBJ2-1
D: NA
V: TRBV12-3/TRBV12-4
CDR3: CASSRLLRSSYNEQFF
DNA: TGTGCCAGCAGCCGCCTCCTAAGGAGCTCCTACAATGAGCAGTTCTTC

size: NA
J: TRBJ2-2
D: NA
V: TRBV28
CDR3: CASSLPGNLGGGELFF
DNA: TGTGCCAGCAGTTTACCAGGGAACCTCGGAGGCGGGGAGCTGTTTTTT

size: few
J: TRBJ2-1
D: NA
V: TRBV7-9
CDR3: CASTLPGMGNEQFF
DNA: TGTGCCAGCACCCTGCCCGGGATGGGGAATGAGCAGTTCTTC

size: few
J: TRBJ1-6
D: TRBD1
V: TRBV7-9
CDR3: CASSSDPRGTSPLHF
DNA: TGTGCCAGCAGCAGCGATCCCAGGGGGACTTCACCCCTCCACTTT

size: NA
J: TRBJ2-3
D: TRBD1
V: TRBV6-1
CDR3: CASIGTPGGTQYF
DNA: TGTGCCAGCATTGGGACGCCAGGGGGTACGCAGTATTTT

size: NA
J: TRBJ2-7
D: TRBD2
V: TRBV20-1
CDR3: CSVPRVASGSRVNEQYF
DNA: TGCAGTGTCCCGAGGGTCGCTAGCGGGAGTAGGGTAAACGAGCAGTACTTC

size: few
J: TRBJ2-1
D: NA
V: TRBV28
CDR3: CAAMSSYNEQFF
DNA: TGTGCGGCGATGAGCTCCTACAATGAGCAGTTCTTC

size: NA
J: TRBJ1-2
D: NA
V: TRBV9
CDR3: CASSAPVQALEGYGYTF
DNA: TGTGCCAGCAGCGCCCCAGTACAGGCCCTCGAAGGCTATGGCTACACCTTC

size: many
J: TRBJ2-3
D: NA
V: TRBV20-1
CDR3: CSASVRGSTDTQYF
DNA: TGCAGTGCTAGCGTGCGAGGTAGCACAGATACGCAGTATTTT

size: NA
J: TRBJ2-7
D: TRBD2
V: TRBV24-1
CDR3: CAILLSGAYEQYF
DNA: TGTGCCATTTTACTTAGCGGGGCATACGAGCAGTACTTC

size: few
J: TRBJ1-1
D: NA
V: TRBV29-1
CDR3: CSVEEGGSTEAFF
DNA: TGCAGCGTTGAGGAGGGGGGGAGCACTGAAGCTTTCTTT

size: NA
J: TRBJ1-1
D: TRBD1
V: TRBV11-2
CDR3: CASSLGRGPNTEAFF
DNA: TGTGCCAGCAGCTTAGGCAGGGGGCCCAACACTGAAGCTTTCTTT

size: NA
J: TRBJ1-1
D: NA
V: TRBV7-9
CDR3: CASSWGQTEAFF
DNA: TGTGCCAGCAGCTGGGGGCAAACTGAAGCTTTCTTT

size: NA
J: TRBJ1-5
D: NA
V: TRBV20-1
CDR3: CSASRDGARGSQPQHF
DNA: TGCAGTGCTAGCCGGGATGGTGCCAGGGGATCTCAGCCCCAGCATTTT

size: many
J: TRBJ2-3
D: TRBD1
V: TRBV7-9
CDR3: CASSPRDRAPDTQYF
DNA: TGTGCCAGCAGCCCCCGGGACAGGGCCCCAGATACGCAGTATTTT

size: many
J: TRBJ1-4
D: TRBD1
V: TRBV29-1
CDR3: CSVAWGQGARLKLFF
DNA: TGCAGCGTCGCGTGGGGACAGGGGGCCCGGCTAAAACTGTTTTTT

size: few
J: TRBJ2-7
D: NA
V: TRBV12-3/TRBV12-4
CDR3: CASAPRGRSYEQYF
DNA: TGTGCCAGCGCCCCTCGGGGGAGAAGCTACGAGCAGTACTTC

size: NA
J: TRBJ2-7
D: TRBD2
V: TRBV6-6
CDR3: CASGRGYEQYF
DNA: TGTGCCTCGGGGAGGGGCTACGAGCAGTACTTC

size: NA
J: TRBJ2-1
D: NA
V: TRBV11-2
CDR3: CASSATAGEQFF
DNA: TGTGCCAGCAGTGCGACGGCAGGTGAGCAGTTCTTC

size: NA
J: TRBJ2-1
D: NA
V: TRBV10-3
CDR3: CAIKAEYNEQFF
DNA: TGTGCCATCAAGGCGGAGTACAATGAGCAGTTCTTC

size: few
J: TRBJ2-2
D: TRBD2
V: TRBV12-3/TRBV12-4
CDR3: CASSLGTSWGPGELFF
DNA: TGTGCCAGCAGCCTCGGGACTAGTTGGGGCCCCGGGGAGCTGTTTTTT

size: NA
J: TRBJ2-1
D: TRBD2
V: TRBV7-8
CDR3: CASTGTSGGVNEQFF
DNA: TGTGCCAGCACTGGAACTAGCGGGGGCGTTAATGAGCAGTTCTTC

size: NA
J: TRBJ2-1
D: NA
V: TRBV6-5
CDR3: CASSYSPRSWDEQFF
DNA: TGTGCCAGCAGTTACTCCCCCCGATCATGGGATGAGCAGTTCTTC

size: NA
J: TRBJ1-2
D: TRBD1
V: TRBV6-2/TRBV6-3
CDR3: CASSARDSRDGYTF
DNA: TGTGCCAGCAGTGCCCGGGACAGTAGAGATGGCTACACCTTC

size: NA
J: TRBJ2-7
D: NA
V: TRBV6-6
CDR3: CASSSGEDEQYF
DNA: TGTGCCAGCAGTTCAGGGGAAGACGAGCAGTACTTC

size: NA
J: TRBJ2-7
D: TRBD2
V: TRBV5-4
CDR3: CASSTGTSGRYEQYF
DNA: TGTGCCAGCAGCACTGGGACTAGCGGGAGGTACGAGCAGTACTTC

size: few
J: TRBJ1-2
D: NA
V: TRBV27
CDR3: CASSSDSYNYGYTF
DNA: TGTGCCAGCAGTTCCGACAGTTACAACTATGGCTACACCTTC

size: few
J: TRBJ2-1
D: TRBD1
V: TRBV7-2
CDR3: CASSFDVGQGALRYNEQFF
DNA: TGTGCCAGCAGCTTTGACGTCGGACAGGGGGCCCTACGCTACAATGAGCAGTTCTTC

size: NA
J: TRBJ2-2
D: TRBD2
V: TRBV10-3
CDR3: CAISESIAGASTGELFF
DNA: TGTGCCATCAGTGAGTCAATAGCGGGAGCTTCCACCGGGGAGCTGTTTTTT

size: NA
J: TRBJ2-5
D: NA
V: TRBV19
CDR3: CASSIAGIGDQETQYF
DNA: TGTGCCAGTAGTATAGCCGGAATAGGGGACCAAGAGACCCAGTACTTC